The present T cell receptor beta chain was sequenced within a study of T cell responses to AZD1222 COVID-19 vaccine. Overall study context: Second-dose intervals near 4 or 12 weeks were combined.

Study-wide points: Repertoires in all cases were sampled only once the peak T cell response had passed. Donor demographics were predominantly white British with a female majority; clonal diversity may be underestimated.

V lost 0 bases to trimming and J lost 3 bases, with 24 bases between them. This CDR3 is 19 amino acids long. Measured with immunoSEQ multiplex PCR; TCRdb has only the in-frame clones, and not every one. This sample has over 40,000 clones; about 83% occur once, and the top ten carry 45% to 60%. With regard to this clone: Its specificity is not known.

This receptor was obtained from an adult in good health. Source: peripheral blood, taken on day 0 of AZD1222 vaccination. J is TRBJ1-2 and V is TRBV5-3; a possible D gene is TRBD1 (5 bases). TRBV5-3 belongs to the ORF category, with a function that is uncertain. CDR3 sequence: CARSLAREGLLLLDYGYTF. The CDR3 DNA reads TGTGCCAGAAGCTTGGCCAGGGAGGGTTTATTACTGTTAGACTATGGCTACACCTTC.